The 29 T cell receptor beta chains reported below all come from one sample, sequenced in a study of post-analysis software for immune sequencing data. Regarding the study as a whole: Roughly 5 TRBV segments occurring more often in patients than controls included TRBV5-6, TRBV5-1 and TRBV20-1.

No antigens are known for them. TCR beta libraries were prepared from cDNA with unique molecular identifiers. TCRdb re-derived calls from the PCR reads in MiXCR, one entry per CDR3 protein. The data show 550,000 to 700,000 distinct CDR3 sequences, about 40% seen once. The material sequenced was blood. The receptors stem from a girl aged 10-17 years with multiple sclerosis.

There are many counts of this clonotype. The V gene is TRBV5-1, the J gene TRBJ1-2; 8 nucleotides align to TRBD1. The V segment lost 3 bases and the J segment 3 bases; nucleotides outside the gene matches: 1. This CDR3 has 13 residues. Germline-derived CDR1 and CDR2 are SGHRS and YFSETQ. CDR3 sequence (DNA): TGCGCCAGCAGCTCGACAGGGGACTATGGCTACACCTTC. Translated, it gives CASSSTGDYGYTF.

The rearrangement uses TRBV7-2 and TRBJ2-4; 14 positions match TRBD2. V shed 4 bases, J shed 13 bases, and the junction held 18 bases outside the gene matches. This CDR3 contains 18 residues. Germline loops: CDR1 SGHTA, CDR2 FQGNSA. CDR3 in DNA: TGTGCCAGCAGCTCGGGGACTAGCGGGGGCCCCTCTTCCTTCGGGCAGTACTTC. It is translated as CASSSGTSGGPSSFGQYF.

The table lists this clonotype with many counts. J is TRBJ2-1 and V is TRBV4-1; D gene ambiguous. The CDR3 loop spans 15 amino acids. Germline V gene data show CDR1 as MGHRA and CDR2 as YSYEKL. V gave up 0 bases and J gave up 0 bases, with 6 bases separating them. The CDR3 sequence is CASSQETFSYNEQFF. Here the CDR3 DNA reads TGCGCCAGCAGCCAAGAGACTTTCTCCTACAATGAGCAGTTCTTC.

The chain is built from TRBV3-1 and TRBJ2-1, with 11 nucleotides matching TRBD2. V lost 2 bases and J lost 6; bases outside the gene matches: 3. Germline CDR1 is LGHDT and CDR2 is YNNKEL (reference sequence). There are 15 residues in the CDR3. As DNA, the CDR3 is TGTGCCAGCAGCCAATTTAGCGGGAGGGGCAATGAGCAGTTCTTC. It encodes CASSQFSGRGNEQFF.

This chain joins TRBV5-1 and TRBJ2-5; 7 positions match TRBD1. The V gene's germline CDR1 is SGHRS and CDR2 YFSETQ. The CDR3 has 15 amino acids. The V gene end was trimmed by 3 bases and the J gene end by 3 bases; junction bases not matched to a gene: 8. CDR3 sequence reads: CASSSTPGTEETQYF. The CDR3 DNA is TGCGCCAGCAGCTCCACCCCAGGGACAGAAGAGACCCAGTACTTC.

The chain couples TRBV6-2 or TRBV6-3 to TRBJ1-5; D perhaps matches TRBD1 (6 bases). Germline loops: CDR1 MNHEY, CDR2 SVGEGT. Trimming shortened V by 6 bases and J by 7 bases, and 16 bases separated the two germline ends. CDR3 length: 14 amino acids. The CDR3 DNA is TGTGCCAGCAGCGTGACTAGGGGGGCCCAGCCCCAGCATTTT. It codes for CASSVTRGAQPQHF.

The CDR3, as DNA: TGTGCCAGCAGCTTACGGCCAGGGGGCGCGTGGGAGACCCAGTACTTC. It translates to CASSLRPGGAWETQYF. This chain links TRBV7-9 with TRBJ2-5; 8 nucleotides align to TRBD1. Germline V gives CDR1 SEHNR, CDR2 FQNEAQ (reference sequence). The CDR3 runs 16 residues. The V segment lost 2 bases and the J segment 5 bases; nucleotides outside the gene matches: 10.

This CDR3 is CASSFQGEQYF. CDR3 nucleotide sequence: TGCGCCAGCAGCTTCCAGGGCGAGCAGTACTTC. The chain employs TRBV5-1 and TRBJ2-7; the D gene is possibly TRBD1 (5 bases). Germline loops: CDR1 SGHRS, CDR2 YFSETQ. V was pared by 2 bases and J by 6 bases, with 6 bases between. The CDR3 is made up of 11 amino acids.

CDR3 residues: CAISEGQALYEQYF. The CDR3 DNA reads as TGTGCCATCAGTGAGGGGCAGGCCCTTTACGAGCAGTACTTC. This chain connects TRBV10-3 to TRBJ2-7; no clear D gene. The CDR3 extends over 14 amino acids. Trimming left V 2 bases short and J 4 bases short, with 12 bases between. The germline V gene has CDR1 ENHRY and CDR2 SYGVKD.

This chain joins TRBV27 and TRBJ2-7; either TRBD1 or TRBD2 may supply D (5 bases each). V was trimmed by 6 bases and J by 8 bases, leaving 23 bases between them. CDR1 is MNHEY and CDR2 is SMNVEV in the germline V gene (reference sequence). This CDR3 has 15 amino acids. This CDR3 is CASRPRGTADMKQYF. Here the CDR3 DNA reads TGTGCCAGCAGGCCGCGTGGGACGGCTGACATGAAGCAGTACTTC.

The rearrangement links TRBV3-1 to TRBJ2-3; D remains unclear. V dropped 1 base and J dropped 5 bases, with 7 bases sitting between them. The V gene's germline CDR1 is LGHDT and CDR2 YNNKEL (reference sequence). This CDR3 has 13 residues. As DNA, the CDR3 is TGTGCCAGCAGCCAAGCCCGGTTAGATACGCAGTATTTT. It yields the protein CASSQARLDTQYF.

This chain uses TRBV6-5 with TRBJ2-6, with TRBD1 as a possible D gene (5 bases). Germline V CDR1 and CDR2: MNHEY, SVGAGI. Trimming shortened V by 4 bases and J by 2 bases, and 9 bases separated the two germline ends. The CDR3 has 15 residues. This CDR3 is CASSFARAGANVLTF. The DNA of the CDR3 is TGTGCCAGCAGTTTCGCCAGGGCTGGGGCCAACGTCCTGACTTTC.

The chain joins TRBV7-2 to TRBJ2-3; possibly TRBD2 for D (5 bases). CDR1 SGHTA and CDR2 FQGNSA come from the germline V gene. This CDR3 spans 16 amino acids. Deletions cut 1 base from V and 2 bases from J, with 13 bases between. The CDR3 sequence is CASSLGGSLNTDTQYF. CDR3 bases: TGTGCCAGCAGCTTAGGAGGGAGTTTAAACACAGATACGCAGTATTTT.

The CDR3 region is CSARDIIWEKETQYF. In nucleotides, the CDR3 is TGCAGTGCTAGAGATATTATTTGGGAGAAAGAGACCCAGTACTTC. V is TRBV20-1 and J is TRBJ2-5; maybe TRBD2 (5 bases). Germline assignment: CDR1 DFQATT and CDR2 SNEGSKA (reference sequence). V was clipped by 0 bases and J by 3 bases, with 14 bases between them. The CDR3 runs to 15 residues.

A few counts support this clonotype. The chain carries TRBV2 and TRBJ2-7; D assignment may be TRBD1 or TRBD2 (5 bases each). Germline CDR1 SNHLY, CDR2 FYNNEI. The CDR3 has 13 residues. Trimming cost V 3 bases and J 3 bases, with 9 bases left between them. The CDR3, as DNA: TGTGCCAGCAGTGATCTGAGGGGCTACGAGCAGTACTTC. This encodes CASSDLRGYEQYF.

The chain couples TRBV12-3 or TRBV12-4 to TRBJ1-1; D possibly corresponds to TRBD1 (6 bases). V gave up 1 base and J gave up 4 bases, with 13 bases separating them. CDR3 length: 15 amino acids. The CDR3 DNA reads as TGTGCCAGCAGTTTAGGGGGGGCGCAGGGCACTGAAGCTTTCTTT. It specifies CASSLGGAQGTEAFF.

This clonotype was detected a few times. The chain employs TRBV20-1 and TRBJ2-3, with D hard to call. V lost 1 base to trimming and J lost 4 bases, with 9 bases between them. The V gene's germline CDR1 is DFQATT and CDR2 SNEGSKA (reference sequence). This CDR3 is 13 amino acids long. CDR3 sequence (DNA): TGCAGTGCTAGAGTGTTTGGCCCAGATACGCAGTATTTT. This codes for CSARVFGPDTQYF.

This chain connects TRBV12-3 or TRBV12-4 to TRBJ1-1, with D hard to call. This CDR3 has 15 amino acids. V was clipped by 6 bases and J by 1 base, with 15 bases between them. CDR3 loop: CASSRPGSSNTEAFF. The DNA for the CDR3 is TGTGCCAGCAGCCGACCGGGGTCCTCGAACACTGAAGCTTTCTTT.

The genes are TRBV12-3 or TRBV12-4 and TRBJ1-5; perhaps TRBD1 as D (5 bases). The CDR3 consists of 14 residues. Trimming took off 7 bases at V and 4 bases at J, with 14 bases between the two ends. The CDR3 loop reads CASTISGGNQPQHF. In DNA, the CDR3 is TGTGCCAGCACCATCAGTGGGGGAAATCAGCCCCAGCATTTT.

The chain links TRBV20-1 to TRBJ2-5; 10 bases are a match to TRBD1. The germline gives CDR1 DFQATT, CDR2 SNEGSKA (reference sequence). The CDR3 sequence is 21 residues long. The CDR3 reads CSATFLPGGTGDSLYQETQYF. CDR3 nucleotides: TGCAGCGCGACGTTTCTCCCGGGAGGGACAGGGGATAGTTTGTACCAAGAGACCCAGTACTTC.

A note on this clonotype: At one end, the junction sequence differs from germline, possibly due to a read error. This chain connects TRBV29-1 to TRBJ2-7, with TRBD1 matching 7 bases. Germline V gene lookup returns CDR1 SQVTM and CDR2 ANQGSEA. The CDR3 contains 12 residues. The CDR3 here is CSVGQTSHEQYF. In DNA form, the CDR3 reads TGCAGCGTGGGACAGACCTCCCACGAGCAGTACTTC.

This clonotype was seen more than once but under ten times. The V call is TRBV20-1, the J call TRBJ2-1; 13 positions agree with TRBD2. Trimming removed 6 bases from V and 3 bases from J; junction bases left unmatched: 2. Looked up from germline, CDR1 is DFQATT and CDR2 is SNEGSKA (reference sequence). CDR3 length equals 14 residues. This chain's CDR3 is CSAGLAGFYNEQFF. CDR3 DNA sequence: TGCAGTGCGGGACTAGCGGGATTCTACAATGAGCAGTTCTTC.

The chain couples TRBV5-1 to TRBJ2-7, with 9 bases that match TRBD2. The V gene's germline CDR1 is SGHRS and CDR2 YFSETQ. The CDR3 length is 16 residues. The J segment lost 2 bases and the V segment lost 4 bases, leaving 10 bases of the junction unmatched. The CDR3 here is CASSAPQREVTYEQYF. Written as DNA, the CDR3 is TGCGCCAGCAGCGCCCCACAGCGGGAGGTCACCTACGAGCAGTACTTC.

The CDR3 DNA reads as TGCGCCAGCAAAATCACCGCGGGGAATGAGCAGTTCTTC. Amino acids: CASKITAGNEQFF. This chain uses TRBV5-1 with TRBJ2-1; a weak D match, TRBD2 (6 bases). Germline CDR1 SGHRS, CDR2 YFSETQ. The CDR3 extends over 13 amino acids. Trimming removed 6 bases from V and 7 bases from J, with 14 bases in between.

The chain links TRBV7-9 to TRBJ1-4; 11 nucleotides agree with TRBD1. CDR1 SEHNR and CDR2 FQNEAQ come from the germline V gene (reference sequence). Trimming cost V 1 base and J 7 bases; bases outside gene matches: 5. This CDR3 is 16 amino acids long. CDR3 in amino acids: CASSLVAGTGGEKLFF. CDR3 DNA sequence: TGTGCCAGCAGCTTAGTCGCCGGGACAGGGGGTGAAAAACTGTTTTTT.

This clonotype showed up just a few times. The chain recombines TRBV9 with TRBJ2-3; 8 nucleotides line up with TRBD2. The length of the CDR3 is 16 residues. Germline CDR1 and CDR2: SGDLS and YYNGEE. V lost 1 base and J lost 0; bases outside the gene matches: 4. The CDR3 DNA sequence: TGTGCCAGCAGCGTAACTAGCGGCCTCAGCACAGATACGCAGTATTTT. Protein: CASSVTSGLSTDTQYF.

This chain links TRBV20-1 with TRBJ2-7; D not certain. The CDR3 extends over 12 amino acids. Germline CDR1 reads DFQATT; CDR2 reads SNEGSKA (reference sequence). The V gene lost 3 bases and the J gene lost 9 bases, with 15 bases spanning the gap. The CDR3 is CSASRWFAGQYF. The CDR3 coding sequence is TGCAGTGCTAGTAGGTGGTTCGCCGGGCAGTACTTC.

This clonotype has a handful of counts. The chain joins TRBV6-6 to TRBJ2-4, with TRBD1 identical over 8 bases. Judging by the DNA end, TRBJ2-7 fits better; the J call may be wrong. The CDR3 spans 13 residues. Germline V CDR1 and CDR2: MNHNY, SVGAGI (reference sequence). The CDR3 protein is CAPRTGFFGEQYF. CDR3 DNA sequence: TGTGCCCCTCGGACAGGGTTTTTTGGCGAGCAGTACTTC.

The genes are TRBV3-1 and TRBJ2-3; maybe TRBD2 (6 bases). Trimming shortened V by 1 base and J by 5 bases, and 13 bases separated the two germline ends. Germline V gene lookup returns CDR1 LGHDT and CDR2 YNNKEL (reference sequence). This CDR3 is 15 amino acids long. Here the CDR3 DNA reads TGTGCCAGCAGCCAAGCGGGGCGGCGGGGAGATACGCAGTATTTT. This gives the protein CASSQAGRRGDTQYF.